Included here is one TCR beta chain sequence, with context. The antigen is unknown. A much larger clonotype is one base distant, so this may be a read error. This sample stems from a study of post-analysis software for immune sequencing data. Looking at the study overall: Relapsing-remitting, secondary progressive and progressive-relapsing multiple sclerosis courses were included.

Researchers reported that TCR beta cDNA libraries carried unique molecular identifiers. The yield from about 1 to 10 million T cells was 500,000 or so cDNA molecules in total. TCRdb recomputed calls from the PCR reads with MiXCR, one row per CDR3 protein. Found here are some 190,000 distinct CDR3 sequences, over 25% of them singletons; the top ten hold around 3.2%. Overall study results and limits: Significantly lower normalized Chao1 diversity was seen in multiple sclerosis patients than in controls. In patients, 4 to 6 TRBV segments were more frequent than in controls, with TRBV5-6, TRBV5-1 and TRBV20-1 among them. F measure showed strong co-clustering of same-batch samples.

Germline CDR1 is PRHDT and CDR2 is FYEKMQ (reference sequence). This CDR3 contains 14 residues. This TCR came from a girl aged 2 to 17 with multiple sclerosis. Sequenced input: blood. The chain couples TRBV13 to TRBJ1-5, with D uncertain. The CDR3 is CASSLAGSNQPRHF. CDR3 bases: TGTGCCAGCAGCTTAGCGGGTAGCAATCAGCCCCGGCATTTT.